A selection of T cell receptor beta chains follows, all from one sample in a study of T cell repertoires in ileal Crohn's disease. Assay used: immunoSEQ multiplex PCR; TCRdb lists only in-frame clones, some missing. In the table there are 17,000 or so clones, almost 90% of which are singletons. The sample comprised ileal tissue. These receptors originate from an adult with Crohn's disease. Each CDR3 is given with its conserved first and last residue. Each record gives: J gene, V gene, CDR3 protein.

>TRBJ2-7|TRBV15
CATSRDRGQEHF
>TRBJ1-2|TRBV5-4
CERRDNYGYTF
>TRBJ2-7|TRBV7-9
CASSLEGGSYEQYF
>TRBJ2-7|TRBV29-1
CSVAGTPYERYF
>TRBJ2-7|TRBV5-1
CASSSSPGEQYF
>TRBJ2-7|TRBV15
CATSRGTGVGDEQYF
>TRBJ2-7|TRBV21-1
CASSKGSASGRMHEQYF
>TRBJ2-7|TRBV27
CASSLGAPSSYEQYF
>TRBJ2-1|TRBV7-9
CASSLGGVAENYNEQFF
>TRBJ2-2|TRBV4-2
CASSQEGTSGRWNTGELFF
>TRBJ2-7|TRBV19
CASSIVASSTYEQYF
>TRBJ2-3|TRBV10-1
CASSEFRISTDTQYF
>TRBJ2-1|TRBV27
CASTLLNEQFF
>TRBJ2-2|TRBV7-3
CASSRRGDTGELFF
>TRBJ1-2|TRBV2
CASSDRQGGGYTF
>TRBJ1-5|TRBV6-5
CASRIQLNSNQPQHF
>TRBJ1-1|TRBV19
CASSIGGANTEAFF
>TRBJ2-7|TRBV4-1
CASSQEAGDAGSRQYF
>TRBJ2-7|TRBV6-1
CASRELAGVMYEQYF
>TRBJ1-1|TRBV7-3
CASSFGTGYAEAFF
>TRBJ2-7|TRBV19
CASSHRGGANEQYF
>TRBJ1-1|TRBV6-1
CASSEGANTEAFF
>TRBJ2-3|TRBV2
CASSEGGLAVDTQYF
>TRBJ2-5|TRBV5-1
CASSRGDRGQETQYF
>TRBJ2-7|TRBV6-5
CASIGLRDRENEQYF
>TRBJ2-1|TRBV16
CASSQGVMDEQFF
>TRBJ2-5|TRBV7-3
CASSLYQGETQYF
>TRBJ1-5|TRBV7-8
CASSPGTGTGQPQHF
>TRBJ1-1|TRBV29-1
CSVEPRSLMNTEAFF
>TRBJ2-7|TRBV2
CASSEQRSSYEQYF
>TRBJ2-7|TRBV6-1
CASSAGQGWEQYF
>TRBJ1-5|TRBV4-1
CASSQDELSNQPQHF
>TRBJ1-2|TRBV30
CAWSVARGGYTF
>TRBJ2-6|TRBV28
CAVRDYNSGANVLTF
>TRBJ2-7|TRBV11-2
CASSYGGGSYEQYF
>TRBJ2-5|TRBV5-1
CASSYAGASEKTQYF
>TRBJ2-5|TRBV18
CASSRSRVQETQYF
>TRBJ1-2|TRBV7-8
CASSLATGSSYGYTF
>TRBJ1-1|TRBV19
CASSISLTQGAEAFF
>TRBJ2-7|TRBV7-9
CASSLGLASYEQYF
>TRBJ2-5|TRBV6-5
CASSLQGEGQETQYF
>TRBJ2-5|TRBV5-6
CASSLAVGGRNF
>TRBJ2-1|TRBV5-1
CASSLRTSGRAYEQFF
>TRBJ2-7|TRBV5-8
CASSRQGIVLNEQYF
>TRBJ1-2|TRBV6-1
CASSEGTYRGTYGYTF
>TRBJ2-5|TRBV10-2
CASSDLEASGRPETQYF
>TRBJ2-3|TRBV28
CASSPLAGKGTDTQYF
>TRBJ1-5|TRBV7-8
CASSRGIGSNQPQHF
>TRBJ2-1|TRBV9
CASSALGGFNNEQFF
>TRBJ1-2|TRBV7-6
CASSLYPGQNYGYTF
>TRBJ1-2|TRBV6-1
CASTKTGRSGYTF
>TRBJ2-2|TRBV7-9
CASSLGMTSSHTGELFF